This paragraph reports one TCR beta chain. The CDR3 contains 11 residues. Per the germline V gene, CDR1 is SQVTM and CDR2 is ANQGSEA. The V and J ends lost 5 bases and 3 bases respectively, with 7 bases between them. These data are taken from a study of blood T cell repertoires in COVID-19. On the study more broadly: Some COVID-19 samples were acute and others convalescent; all came from the United States, Italy and Spain. PBMCs, B-cell-depleted T cells, or T cells provided the cDNA or gDNA that made up the material.

Per the authors' pipeline: By means of reference gene primer amplification, nucleated cell counts were estimated. This table comes from immunoSEQ multiplex PCR, and its TCRdb copy is limited to in-frame clones, with some not included. V, J and clone size are those of that table, while D and trimming were read from the DNA. The sample has 200,000 to 250,000 clones; 87% are singletons. The sequence came from a middle-aged man with active or convalescent COVID-19. What was sequenced was peripheral blood. The chain is built from TRBV29-1 and TRBJ1-2, with D unclear. CDR3 nucleotides: TGCAGCGTTTCGGTCCACTATGGCTACACCTTC. It specifies CSVSVHYGYTF.